In this sample, the clone carrying this TCR beta chain turned up many times. Its cognate antigen is unknown. The sample originates from a study of T cells after yellow fever vaccination. V lost 0 bases to trimming and J lost 7 bases; unmatched junction nucleotides: 5. The germline V gene has CDR1 KGHSH and CDR2 LQKENI. The CDR3 loop spans 14 amino acids. Template-switching 5'RACE yielded the TCR cDNA; a universal primer site and UMIs were added in the process. TCRdb passed the 5' RACE reads through MiXCR, listing each CDR3 protein once. This table has 510,000 or so distinct CDR3 sequences, 15% to 20% appearing once. Whole-study findings and limits: Abundant clonotypes from the bulk population could have been carried over as contaminants into FACS-sorted repertoires.

The clonotype originates from a man aged 30-40 years who received the YFV17D yellow fever vaccine. The sequences come from PBMCs, collected 15 days after the yellow fever booster vaccination. The rearrangement uses TRBV18 and TRBJ2-7; TRBD2 matches 8 bases. The CDR3 DNA reads as TGTGCCAGCTCACCACCAGCGGGAGTTGGTGAGCAGTACTTC. Translating it yields CASSPPAGVGEQYF.